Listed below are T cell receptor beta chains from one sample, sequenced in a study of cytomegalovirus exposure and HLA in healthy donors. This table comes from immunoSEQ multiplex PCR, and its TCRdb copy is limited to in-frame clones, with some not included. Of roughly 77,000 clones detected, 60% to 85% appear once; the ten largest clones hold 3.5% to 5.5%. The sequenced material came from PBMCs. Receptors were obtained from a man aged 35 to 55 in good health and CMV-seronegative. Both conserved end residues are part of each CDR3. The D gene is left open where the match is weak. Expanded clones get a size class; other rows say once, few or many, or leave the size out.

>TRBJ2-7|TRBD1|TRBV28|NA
TGTGCCAGCAGTTGGACAGGGGCCTACTACGAGCAGTACTTC
CASSWTGAYYEQYF
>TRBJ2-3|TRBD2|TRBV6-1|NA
TGTGCCAGCAGTGAAGGATTGGGACTAGCGGGACATACGCAGTATTTT
CASSEGLGLAGHTQYF
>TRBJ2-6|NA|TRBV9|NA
TGTGCCAGCAGTGGAATGACAGTTTACTCTGGGGCCAACGTCCTGACTTTC
CASSGMTVYSGANVLTF
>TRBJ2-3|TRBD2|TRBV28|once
TGTGCCAGCAGTTTAGGAGCGGGACGAACCACAGATACGCAGTATTTT
CASSLGAGRTTDTQYF
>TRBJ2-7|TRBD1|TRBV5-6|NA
TGTGCCAGCAGCCCCGGACAGGGTCGGGGCGAGCAGTACTTC
CASSPGQGRGEQYF
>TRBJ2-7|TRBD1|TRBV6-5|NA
TGTGGGGTCGGGACAGGCCCCTACGAGCAGTACTTC
CGVGTGPYEQYF
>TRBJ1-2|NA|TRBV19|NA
TGTGCCAGTAGTATAGACGGGAAAGGCTACACCTTC
CASSIDGKGYTF
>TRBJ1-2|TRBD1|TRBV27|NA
TGTGCCAGCAGTCGCGCGGGACAGCCTAGCTATGGCTACACCTTC
CASSRAGQPSYGYTF
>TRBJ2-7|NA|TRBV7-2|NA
TGTGCCAGCAGCTTAGGATTGGGAGCTGGGGACGAGCAGTACTTC
CASSLGLGAGDEQYF
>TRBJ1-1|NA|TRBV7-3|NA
TGTGCCAGCAGCTTAGGGGGGTCGGGCACTGAAGCTTTCTTT
CASSLGGSGTEAFF
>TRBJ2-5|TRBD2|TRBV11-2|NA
TGTGCCAGCAGCTTAGGACTAGCGTCCGGTGAGACCCAGTACTTC
CASSLGLASGETQYF
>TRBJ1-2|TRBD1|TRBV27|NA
TGTGCCAGCAGTTTATCCCGACAGGGGGCGGGTGGCTACACCTTC
CASSLSRQGAGGYTF
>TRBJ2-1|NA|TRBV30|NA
TGTGCCTGGAGTGTGGGTAGCGGAACTTACAATGAGCAGTTCTTC
CAWSVGSGTYNEQFF
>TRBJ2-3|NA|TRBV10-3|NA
TGTGCCATCAGTGACAGATCTAGCACAGATACGCAGTATTTT
CAISDRSSTDTQYF
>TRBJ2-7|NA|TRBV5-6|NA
TGTGCCAGCAGCTCTGCCTACGAGCAGTACTTC
CASSSAYEQYF
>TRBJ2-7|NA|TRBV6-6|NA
TGTGCCAGCACCCGGGGGAGCTCCTACGAGCAGTACTTC
CASTRGSSYEQYF
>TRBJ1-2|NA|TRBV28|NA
TGTGCCAGCAACACTAGGGCAAACACAGGGCGCTATGGCTACACCTTC
CASNTRANTGRYGYTF
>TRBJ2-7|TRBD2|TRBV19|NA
TGTGCCAGTAGTCCAGAGAGGACTAGCGGGAGTTACGAGCAGTACTTC
CASSPERTSGSYEQYF
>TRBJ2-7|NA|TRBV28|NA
TGTGCCAGCCATCGGGTGGAAGAGTTATACTTC
CASHRVEELYF
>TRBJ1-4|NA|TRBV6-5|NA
TGTGCCAGCAGTCCGGGGGGGCTTGGCGAAAAACTGTTTTTT
CASSPGGLGEKLFF
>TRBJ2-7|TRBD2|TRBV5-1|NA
TGCGCCAGCAGCTTGGCCCCTCCGATCAGCGGGGAATCATACGAGCAGTACTTC
CASSLAPPISGESYEQYF
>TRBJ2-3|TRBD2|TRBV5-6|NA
TGTGCCAGCAGCTTGGGGACTAGCGCAGATACGCAGTATTTT
CASSLGTSADTQYF
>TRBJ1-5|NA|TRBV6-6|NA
TGTGCCAGCTCCCCGGGCAGGGTAGGGCAGCCCCAGCATTTT
CASSPGRVGQPQHF
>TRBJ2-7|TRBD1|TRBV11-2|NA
TGTGCCAGCAGGACAGGGAACGAGCAGTACTTC
CASRTGNEQYF
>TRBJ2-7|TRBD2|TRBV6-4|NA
TGTGCCAGCAGTCCGGGACTAGACTCCTACGAGCAGTACTTC
CASSPGLDSYEQYF
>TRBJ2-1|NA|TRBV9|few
TGTGCCAGCAGCGTAGAGATTGGAGGGGGCGCCTACAATGAGCAGTTCTTC
CASSVEIGGGAYNEQFF
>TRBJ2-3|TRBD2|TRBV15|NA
TGTGCCACCAGCAGAGAAGCGGGAGAGTTGGGAGATACGCAGTATTTT
CATSREAGELGDTQYF
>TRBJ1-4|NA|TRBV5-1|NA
TGCGCCAGCAGCTTGGCCGGGCAGAAGGGGGAAAAACTGTTTTTT
CASSLAGQKGEKLFF
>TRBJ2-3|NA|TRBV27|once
TGTGCCAGCAGTTGGGAGGGACAGGTGACAGATACGCAGTATTTT
CASSWEGQVTDTQYF
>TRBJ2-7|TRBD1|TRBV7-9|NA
TGTGCCAGCAGCGAAACGTCTCGAGGGACAGCGGTTATAGAGCAGTACTTC
CASSETSRGTAVIEQYF
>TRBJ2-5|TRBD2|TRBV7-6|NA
TGTGCCAGCAGCCCGGGGACTAGCGGGAGAACGGAGACCCAGTACTTC
CASSPGTSGRTETQYF
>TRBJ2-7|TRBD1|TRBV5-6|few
TGTGCCAGCAGCTTGGAGACAGGGGTGGCCTACGAGCAGTACTTC
CASSLETGVAYEQYF
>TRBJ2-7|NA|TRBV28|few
TGTGCCAGCAGTTTAGACGGAGCCTACGAGCAGTACTTC
CASSLDGAYEQYF
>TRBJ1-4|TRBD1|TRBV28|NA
TGTGCCAGCAGATCAGGGACAGGCACTAATGAAAAACTGTTTTTT
CASRSGTGTNEKLFF
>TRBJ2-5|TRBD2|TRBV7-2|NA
TGTGCCAGCAGCGTAGCGGGAGGCCAAGAGACCCAGTACTTC
CASSVAGGQETQYF
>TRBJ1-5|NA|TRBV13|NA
TGTGCCAGCAGCTTACGGGGGGGCAATCAGCCCCAGCATTTT
CASSLRGGNQPQHF
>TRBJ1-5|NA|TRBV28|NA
TGTGCCAGCACCTGGACGGGGAATAGCAATCAGCCCCAGCATTTT
CASTWTGNSNQPQHF
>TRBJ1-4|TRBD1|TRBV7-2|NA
TGTGCCAGCAGCTTAGACGGGACAGTGGGAAATGAAAAACTGTTTTTT
CASSLDGTVGNEKLFF
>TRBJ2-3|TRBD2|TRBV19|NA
TGTGCCAGTAGTATGCAGCGGGAGATTACAGATACGCAGTATTTT
CASSMQREITDTQYF
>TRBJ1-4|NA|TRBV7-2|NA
TGTGCCAGCAGCTTAGCGAGCGGGAAGCTTAATGAAAAACTGTTTTTT
CASSLASGKLNEKLFF
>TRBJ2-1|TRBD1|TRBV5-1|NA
TGCGCCAGCAGCTTGGGGAGGACAGGGCGCTCCTACAATGAGCAGTTCTTC
CASSLGRTGRSYNEQFF
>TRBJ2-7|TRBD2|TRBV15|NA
TGTGCCACCAAGATCGGGACTAGCAGGACGGGCGAGCAGTACTTC
CATKIGTSRTGEQYF
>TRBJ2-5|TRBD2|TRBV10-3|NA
TGTGCCATCACCCCGGGGGGGGTAAGTGGGGAGACCCAGTACTTC
CAITPGGVSGETQYF
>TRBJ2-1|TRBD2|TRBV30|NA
TGTGCCTGGAGCCCCACGCTAGCGGATGAGTACAATGAGCAGTTCTTC
CAWSPTLADEYNEQFF
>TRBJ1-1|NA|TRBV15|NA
TGTGCCACCTCCCGGGGGAACACTGAAGCTTTCTTT
CATSRGNTEAFF
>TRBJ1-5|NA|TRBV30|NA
TGTGCCTGGGGGGTTGGGGGGAATCAGCCCCAGCATTTT
CAWGVGGNQPQHF
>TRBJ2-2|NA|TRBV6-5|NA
TGTGCCAGCAGGGTAGACAGTCGGGACACCGGGGAGCTGTTTTTT
CASRVDSRDTGELFF
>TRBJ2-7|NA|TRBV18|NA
TGTGCCAGCTCACCACAACAGGGTTCCTACGAGCAGTACTTC
CASSPQQGSYEQYF
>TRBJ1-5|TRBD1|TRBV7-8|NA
TGTGCCAGCAGCCGATCGCCGGGGACAGGACGCAATCAGCCCCAGCATTTT
CASSRSPGTGRNQPQHF
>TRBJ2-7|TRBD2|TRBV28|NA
TGTGCCAGCAGTCTCAGCGGGAGGCTCTCCTACGAGCAGTACTTC
CASSLSGRLSYEQYF
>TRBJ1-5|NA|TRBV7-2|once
TGTGCCAGCAGCAAAGCCTCGTATAGCAATCAGCCCCAGCATTTT
CASSKASYSNQPQHF
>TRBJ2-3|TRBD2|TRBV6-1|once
TGTGCCAGCAGTGAACGGGGGGTTAAGCGGAAAGCGCAGTATTTT
CASSERGVKRKAQYF
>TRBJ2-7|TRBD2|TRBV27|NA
TGTGCCAGCAGTTTAGCCGGGACTAGCGGCTACGAGCAGTACTTC
CASSLAGTSGYEQYF
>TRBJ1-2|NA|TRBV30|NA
TGTGCCTGCCAGGACAGAAACTATGGCTACACCTTC
CACQDRNYGYTF